Listed below are T cell receptor beta chains from one sample, sequenced in a study of cytomegalovirus exposure and HLA in healthy donors. Clones were read by immunoSEQ multiplex PCR, and TCRdb kept only the in-frame ones, dropping some. The table has 150,000 to 200,000 clones, 81% seen once. Sequencing was performed on PBMCs. The receptors were gathered from a man in his late teens or twenties in good health and CMV-seronegative. Both conserved end residues are part of each CDR3. A D gene is named only where the DNA matches it firmly. The size entry is marked missing in some rows and otherwise reads once, few, many or a size class.

V,J,size,D,CDR3,DNA
TRBV7-2,TRBJ2-7,-,TRBD2,CASSLVGGRAEQYF,TGTGCCAGCAGCTTAGTCGGCGGGAGGGCAGAGCAGTACTTC
TRBV6-1,TRBJ2-1,few,TRBD1,CASRRTGRNNEQFF,TGTGCCAGCAGAAGGACAGGACGAAACAATGAGCAGTTCTTC
TRBV11-3,TRBJ2-2,-,-,CASSLVLTGELFF,TGTGCCAGCAGCCTAGTACTCACCGGGGAGCTGTTTTTT
TRBV28,TRBJ2-7,-,-,CASRPPLGQSYEQYF,TGTGCCAGCAGGCCACCTTTGGGACAATCCTACGAGCAGTACTTC
TRBV18,TRBJ2-5,-,TRBD1,CASSPLQGRLQETQYF,TGTGCCAGCTCACCCCTACAGGGGCGCCTGCAAGAGACCCAGTACTTC
TRBV7-8,TRBJ2-1,-,TRBD2,CASSSMRGLAGGRWGDEQFF,TGTGCCAGCAGCTCGATGCGGGGACTAGCGGGAGGCCGGTGGGGGGATGAGCAGTTCTTC
TRBV29-1,TRBJ2-5,few,TRBD2,CSSSGLLQETQYF,TGCAGCTCTAGCGGGTTGCTCCAAGAGACCCAGTACTTC
TRBV11-3,TRBJ1-6,-,TRBD1,CASSLAGQSYLNNSPLHF,TGTGCCAGCAGCTTAGCGGGACAGAGCTACCTTAATAATTCACCCCTCCATTTT
TRBV2,TRBJ1-2,-,-,CATPWREANYGYTF,TGTGCCACCCCATGGCGCGAGGCTAACTATGGCTACACCTTC
TRBV9,TRBJ2-7,-,TRBD1,CASSVAGGTATYEQYF,TGTGCCAGCAGCGTAGCAGGTGGGACAGCCACCTACGAGCAGTACTTC
TRBV27,TRBJ2-7,-,TRBD2,CASTRGTSGNYEQYF,TGTGCCAGCACTCGGGGGACTAGCGGGAACTACGAGCAGTACTTC
TRBV4-3,TRBJ1-5,-,-,CASSQDLATVNQPQHF,TGCGCCAGCAGCCAAGATCTCGCGACAGTCAATCAGCCCCAGCATTTT
TRBV4-3,TRBJ2-7,few,TRBD2,CASSQTSGPSSYEQYF,TGCGCCAGCAGCCAAACTAGCGGGCCGAGCTCCTACGAGCAGTACTTC
TRBV7-2,TRBJ1-1,-,-,CASSLRGNTEAFF,TGTGCCAGCAGCTTAAGGGGAAACACTGAAGCTTTCTTT
TRBV7-9,TRBJ1-1,few,-,CASSPGGDTEAFF,TGTGCCAGCAGCCCCGGGGGGGACACTGAAGCTTTCTTT
TRBV29-1,TRBJ1-2,once,TRBD1,CSGGTEGTYTF,TGCAGCGGCGGGACAGAAGGGACCTACACCTTC
TRBV9,TRBJ2-7,-,-,CASSLSGGPRNEQYF,TGTGCCAGCAGCCTGTCGGGCGGGCCTAGGAACGAGCAGTACTTC
TRBV5-6,TRBJ2-5,-,TRBD1,CASSPRTGGPQETQYF,TGTGCCAGCAGCCCAAGGACAGGGGGGCCCCAAGAGACCCAGTACTTC
TRBV2,TRBJ1-4,-,TRBD1,CASSEGQGSEKLFF,TGTGCCAGCAGTGAAGGACAGGGTTCCGAAAAACTGTTTTTT
TRBV27,TRBJ2-1,-,TRBD2,CASSFPSGISRSSYNEQFF,TGTGCCAGCAGTTTCCCTAGCGGGATTTCCCGGAGCTCCTACAATGAGCAGTTCTTC
TRBV4-3,TRBJ1-1,once,-,CASSQVVYTEAFF,TGCGCCAGCAGCCAAGTAGTCTACACTGAAGCTTTCTTT
TRBV30,TRBJ2-7,-,TRBD1,CAWSGGTGKGYEQYF,TGTGCCTGGAGCGGGGGGACAGGGAAAGGCTACGAGCAGTACTTC
TRBV5-4,TRBJ2-3,-,TRBD2,CASSLVGGRVTDTQYF,TGTGCCAGCAGCTTGGTAGGTGGGAGGGTGACAGATACGCAGTATTTT
TRBV19,TRBJ1-4,-,-,CASSNLGGGGRNEKLFF,TGTGCCAGTAGTAACCTAGGTGGGGGGGGACGAAATGAAAAACTGTTTTTT
TRBV5-1,TRBJ1-4,-,-,CASSLAVGVSNEKLFF,TGCGCCAGCAGCTTGGCCGTAGGGGTATCTAATGAAAAACTGTTTTTT
TRBV4-3,TRBJ2-1,-,TRBD1,CASSQDTPGQGVLRPGNEQFF,TGCGCCAGCAGCCAAGATACTCCGGGACAGGGAGTACTTAGGCCGGGCAATGAGCAGTTCTTC
TRBV7-2,TRBJ2-1,once,TRBD2,CASRQAGEGFF,TGTGCCAGCCGCCAAGCGGGGGAAGGGTTCTTC
TRBV9,TRBJ2-1,-,-,CASSVGGGHPNEQFF,TGTGCCAGCAGCGTGGGGGGGGGCCATCCGAATGAGCAGTTCTTC
TRBV9,TRBJ2-7,few,TRBD1,CASSPGQGAYEQYF,TGTGCCAGCAGCCCGGGACAGGGGGCCTACGAGCAGTACTTC
TRBV6-1,TRBJ1-2,-,TRBD1,CASRASGTVDGYTF,TGTGCCAGCAGAGCCTCCGGGACAGTGGACGGCTACACCTTC
TRBV5-8,TRBJ2-5,-,TRBD1,CASSLEGGTGGSGQYF,TGTGCCAGCAGCTTGGAAGGTGGGACAGGGGGTTCAGGGCAGTACTTC
TRBV15,TRBJ1-1,few,-,CATSRDTTEAFF,TGTGCCACCAGCAGAGATACAACTGAAGCTTTCTTT
TRBV6-1,TRBJ1-5,-,TRBD1,CAVPRGAGQPQHF,TGTGCCGTCCCCAGGGGGGCGGGTCAGCCCCAGCATTTT
TRBV5-6,TRBJ1-4,-,TRBD1,CASSLVGGASTNEKLFF,TGTGCCAGCAGCTTAGTAGGGGGCGCTTCCACTAATGAAAAACTGTTTTTT
TRBV2,TRBJ2-3,-,TRBD1,CASSGHPGQGATDTQYF,TGTGCCAGCAGTGGCCACCCCGGACAGGGGGCTACAGATACGCAGTATTTT
TRBV27,TRBJ2-1,-,-,CASRRTGQPNSHYNEQFF,TGTGCCAGCAGACGAACTGGACAGCCAAACTCCCACTACAATGAGCAGTTCTTC
TRBV4-1,TRBJ1-5,-,-,CARARGQQPQHF,TGCGCCAGGGCTAGAGGGCAGCAGCCCCAGCATTTT
TRBV18,TRBJ2-7,-,TRBD1,CASSPGTGGSYEQYF,TGTGCCAGCTCACCCGGGACAGGGGGATCCTACGAGCAGTACTTC
TRBV19,TRBJ1-6,-,TRBD1,CASSSGTGGPPLHF,TGTGCCAGTAGTTCCGGGACAGGAGGTCCCCCCCTCCACTTT
TRBV5-4,TRBJ1-1,-,-,CASSVGTAEAFF,TGTGCCAGCAGCGTAGGGACTGCTGAAGCTTTCTTT
TRBV14,TRBJ1-5,-,-,CASSRTVNQPQHF,TGTGCCAGCAGCCGGACAGTAAATCAGCCCCAGCATTTT
TRBV27,TRBJ1-4,-,-,CASSLSPFEKLFF,TGTGCCAGCAGTTTATCCCCATTTGAAAAACTGTTTTTT
TRBV6-1,TRBJ2-5,-,TRBD1,CASNRDRQETQYF,TGTGCCAGCAATAGGGACAGGCAAGAGACCCAGTACTTC
TRBV4-3,TRBJ2-2,few,TRBD2,CASSQVAGGIGELFF,TGCGCCAGCAGCCAAGTCGCGGGGGGAATCGGGGAGCTGTTTTTT
TRBV7-9,TRBJ1-5,-,-,CASSLEGQPQHF,TGTGCCAGCAGCTTAGAGGGGCAGCCCCAGCATTTT
TRBV5-1,TRBJ2-3,-,TRBD2,CASSLPAGKTDTQYF,TGCGCCAGCAGCTTGCCAGCGGGGAAAACAGATACGCAGTATTTT
TRBV7-2,TRBJ2-7,-,TRBD2,CASSLLAGGWSYEQYF,TGTGCCAGCAGCCTATTAGCGGGAGGTTGGTCCTACGAGCAGTACTTC
TRBV10-3,TRBJ2-3,-,-,CAISPLAPDTQYF,TGTGCCATCAGCCCCCTAGCGCCAGATACGCAGTATTTT
TRBV6-1,TRBJ2-1,once,-,CASPGVEQQFF,TGTGCCAGTCCCGGGGTCGAGCAGCAGTTCTTC
TRBV6-5,TRBJ1-4,-,-,CASKAGSTNEKLFF,TGTGCCAGTAAAGCGGGTTCAACTAATGAAAAACTGTTTTTT
TRBV9,TRBJ2-1,-,TRBD1,CASSLSHRGTYNEQFF,TGTGCCAGCAGCCTAAGCCACAGGGGTACCTACAATGAGCAGTTCTTC
TRBV10-3,TRBJ2-7,-,TRBD2,CAISALAGRTYEQYF,TGTGCCATCAGTGCACTAGCGGGACGTACCTACGAGCAGTACTTC
TRBV2,TRBJ2-5,-,-,CASSGGQPQETQYF,TGTGCCAGCAGTGGAGGGCAGCCGCAAGAGACCCAGTACTTC
TRBV15,TRBJ2-3,-,TRBD1,CATSAHSGGGLTDTQYF,TGTGCCACCAGCGCCCATTCAGGGGGCGGGCTTACAGATACGCAGTATTTT
TRBV19,TRBJ2-7,-,TRBD1,CASSRTGTVTYEQYF,TGTGCCAGTAGTAGGACGGGGACAGTGACCTACGAGCAGTACTTC